Detailed here is one T cell receptor beta chain. Its antigen remains unidentified. The sample is drawn from a study of cytomegalovirus exposure and HLA in healthy donors. Study results and caveats: A subsequent analysis found that TCR clusters from the first cohort also tended to co-occur in the 90 to 150 validation repertoires, with less than 95% of cluster scores above 0. Usually a TCR sequence was rare, but some public TCRs were found in many donors. For cytomegalovirus status, the classifier reportedly gave diagnoses with high specificity and sensitivity.

Clones were sequenced by immunoSEQ multiplex PCR, and TCRdb holds only the in-frame ones, with some missing. This sample yields 200,000 to 250,000 clones, of which 80% to 90% are seen a single time; 1.5% to 2.5% belongs to the top ten. Germline V CDR1 and CDR2: MNHEY, SMNVEV (reference sequence). CDR3 size: 15 residues. Trimming pared 6 bases from V and 0 bases from J, leaving 14 bases between. This sequence was found in a woman aged 18 to 35 in good health and CMV-seropositive. This chain joins TRBV27 and TRBJ1-2; a weak D match, TRBD1 (5 bases). The sample consisted of PBMCs. The CDR3 loop is CASSITGAANYGYTF. CDR3 bases: TGTGCCAGCAGCATAACAGGCGCTGCTAACTATGGCTACACCTTC.